Below, 18 T cell receptor beta chains from the same sample are listed, as sequenced in a study of T cell responses to AZD1222 COVID-19 vaccine. Clones were read by immunoSEQ multiplex PCR, and TCRdb kept only the in-frame ones, dropping some. The data contain around 80,000 clones, approximately 90% of them singletons. The material sequenced was peripheral blood, taken 28 days after the second AZD1222 dose. The receptors come from an adult who received the AZD1222 COVID-19 vaccine.

The chain uses TRBV3-1 (or the pseudogene TRBV3-2) and TRBJ1-5, with D possibly TRBD1 on 6 matching bases. Trimming took off 5 bases at V and 0 bases at J, with 8 bases between the two ends. The germline CDR1 and CDR2 sequences are LGHDT and YNNKEL (reference sequence). The CDR3 runs to 14 residues. In nucleotides, the CDR3 is TGTGCCAGCAGCTACAGGGATAGCAATCAGCCCCAGCATTTT. Protein sequence: CASSYRDSNQPQHF.

This clone was counted once. V usage is TRBV10-3 and J usage is TRBJ1-1; D gene ambiguous. Trimming removed 2 bases from V and 0 bases from J, with 7 bases in between. CDR1 and CDR2 from the germline V gene are ENHRY and SYGVKD. The CDR3 covers 14 residues. The CDR3 region has the DNA TGTGCCATCAGTGAGCCGGCCGTGAACACTGAAGCTTTCTTT. It is translated as CAISEPAVNTEAFF.

CDR3 protein: CASTRTGAEAFF. As DNA, the CDR3 is TGCGCCAGCACCCGAACAGGGGCTGAAGCTTTCTTT. The chain carries TRBV5-1 and TRBJ1-1; 7 positions match TRBD1. The CDR3 sequence is 12 residues long. Germline V lookup: CDR1 SGHRS, CDR2 YFSETQ. J gave up 6 bases and V 6 bases, and 5 bases lay outside the gene matches.

J is TRBJ1-5 and V is TRBV30; D is perhaps TRBD1 (6 bases). The CDR3 is 13 amino acids. CDR1 and CDR2 (germline): GTSNPN, SVGIG (reference sequence). Trimming took off 4 bases at V and 7 bases at J, with 14 bases between the two ends. The CDR3 sequence: CAWTAQGGQPQHF. CDR3 DNA sequence: TGTGCCTGGACTGCACAGGGTGGACAGCCCCAGCATTTT.

The V gene is TRBV6-5, the J gene TRBJ1-6; 7 bases are shared with TRBD1. The junction had 8 bases not matched to a gene; V was cut back by 10 bases and J by 5 bases. This CDR3 is built from 14 residues. Germline CDR1 is MNHEY and CDR2 is SVGAGI. The CDR3 is CATTATGDNSPLHF. Here the CDR3 DNA reads TGTGCCACCACGGCAACAGGGGATAATTCACCCCTCCACTTT.

A few counts support this clone. This chain uses TRBV19 with TRBJ2-7; D call uncertain. The CDR3 runs to 15 residues. The germline V and J ends were trimmed by 1 base and 2 bases, with 12 bases remaining between them. Germline CDR1 reads LNHDA; CDR2 reads SQIVND (reference sequence). CDR3 DNA sequence: TGTGCCAGTAGTATAGCCCTTGCGTCTCCCTACGAGCAGTACTTC. Residues: CASSIALASPYEQYF.

This clone was recorded once. The chain combines TRBV6-5 with TRBJ2-7, with 15 bases identical to TRBD2. The CDR3 contains 15 residues. V dropped 5 bases and J dropped 7; count of bases not matched to a gene: 6. CDR1 and CDR2 (germline): MNHEY, SVGAGI. For the CDR3, the DNA is TGTGCCAGCAGTAAGGGACTAGCGGGAGGAAGGGAGCAGTACTTC. It yields the protein CASSKGLAGGREQYF.

The chain combines TRBV6-5 with TRBJ1-2; 8 bases map to TRBD1. The J segment lost 4 bases and the V segment lost 5 bases, leaving 6 bases of the junction unmatched. CDR1 and CDR2 from the germline V gene are MNHEY and SVGAGI. This CDR3 spans 14 amino acids. CDR3 DNA: TGTGCCAGCAGTCACGACAGGGGACCCTATGGCTACACCTTC. It codes for CASSHDRGPYGYTF.

The V gene is TRBV28, the J gene TRBJ2-6; D is uncertain. This CDR3 contains 14 residues. Trimming pared 7 bases from V and 0 bases from J, leaving 7 bases between. Germline assignment: CDR1 MDHEN and CDR2 SYDVKM. This chain's CDR3 is CASTLYSGANVLTF. CDR3 sequence (DNA): TGTGCCAGCACCCTCTACTCTGGGGCCAACGTCCTGACTTTC.

The chain employs TRBV6-5 and TRBJ1-1; weak D call: TRBD1 (5 bases). The CDR3 extends over 15 amino acids. V was clipped by 5 bases and J by 7 bases, with 20 bases between them. Per germline, CDR1 MNHEY and CDR2 SVGAGI. The CDR3 region has the DNA TGTGCCAGCAGTCAGGGTACGGGGCAAACAAGTGAAGCTTTCTTT. Translation: CASSQGTGQTSEAFF.

The chain links TRBV11-3 to TRBJ1-5; D gene unclear. Trimming pared 5 bases from V and 0 bases from J, leaving 14 bases between. The germline V gene encodes CDR1 SGHNT and CDR2 YENEEA. The CDR3 covers 16 residues. Written as DNA, the CDR3 is TGTGCCAGCAGCCAAAGAGCCTTTTATAGCAATCAGCCCCAGCATTTT. It yields the protein CASSQRAFYSNQPQHF.

The chain carries TRBV9 and TRBJ2-1; D is undetermined. Germline loops: CDR1 SGDLS, CDR2 YYNGEE. The V and J ends lost 1 base and 3 bases respectively, with 14 bases between them. The CDR3 is 16 amino acids. The CDR3 protein is CASSVLPTLLYNEQFF. The DNA of the CDR3 is TGTGCCAGCAGCGTATTACCCACTCTACTCTACAATGAGCAGTTCTTC.

The CDR3 is CARKTSGYEQYF. CDR3 nucleotide sequence: TGTGCCAGAAAGACTAGTGGCTACGAGCAGTACTTC. J is TRBJ2-7 and V is TRBV30, with D perhaps TRBD2 (6 bases). Germline CDR1 is GTSNPN and CDR2 is SVGIG (reference sequence). The germline V and J ends were trimmed by 8 bases and 3 bases, with 14 bases remaining between them. The CDR3 length is 12 residues.

A single count supports this clone. DNA for the CDR3: TGCAGCGTTGAGCGGGGCCGCGGTGGCTACACCTTC. Amino acids: CSVERGRGGYTF. The V call is TRBV29-1, the J call TRBJ1-2, with D maybe TRBD1 (5 bases). Trimming shortened V by 3 bases and J by 7 bases, and 12 bases separated the two germline ends. CDR3 length: 12 residues. Germline CDR1 is SQVTM and CDR2 is ANQGSEA. Full variable domain (remainder filled in from reference TRBV29-1 and TRBJ1-2): SAVISQKPSRDICQRGTSLTIQCQVDSQVTMMFWYRQQPGQSLTLIATANQGSEATYESGFVIDKFPISRPNLTFSTLTVSNMSPEDSSIYLCSVERGRGGYTFGSGTRLTVV.

The V gene is TRBV6-5, the J gene TRBJ2-7, with D perhaps matching TRBD1 or TRBD2 (5 bases each). The CDR3 consists of 15 residues. Trimming took off 6 bases at V and 4 bases at J, with 19 bases between the two ends. From germline, CDR1 is MNHEY and CDR2 SVGAGI. The CDR3 is CASRPHGGGGYEQYF. The DNA of the CDR3 is TGTGCCAGCAGGCCCCATGGAGGTGGGGGATACGAGCAGTACTTC.

The chain combines TRBV5-1 with TRBJ1-5, with a tentative D call TRBD1 (6 bases). The V and J ends lost 4 bases and 3 bases respectively, with 11 bases between them. The germline CDR1 and CDR2 sequences are SGHRS and YFSETQ. This CDR3 region has 14 residues. In nucleotides, the CDR3 is TGCGCCAGCAGCCCGGACAGACCCAATCAGCCCCAGCATTTT. It translates to CASSPDRPNQPQHF.

The rearrangement joins TRBV4-2 to TRBJ1-5, with unresolved D. There are 15 residues in the CDR3. Deletions cut 1 base from V and 1 base from J, with 8 bases between. Germline V gene lookup returns CDR1 LGHNA and CDR2 YNFKEQ. CDR3 region: CASSQGEESNQPQHF. CDR3 in DNA: TGTGCCAGCAGCCAAGGGGAAGAGAGCAATCAGCCCCAGCATTTT.

This chain connects TRBV18 to TRBJ2-1, with 14 nucleotides matching TRBD2. The CDR3 spans 20 residues. Germline V lookup: CDR1 KGHSH, CDR2 LQKENI. Trimming removed 3 bases from V and 4 bases from J; junction bases left unmatched: 14. The DNA of the CDR3 is TGTGCCAGCTCACCTCGGACTAGCGGGAGGCTCGTATCAGCTTACAATGAGCAGTTCTTC. Translation gives CASSPRTSGRLVSAYNEQFF.